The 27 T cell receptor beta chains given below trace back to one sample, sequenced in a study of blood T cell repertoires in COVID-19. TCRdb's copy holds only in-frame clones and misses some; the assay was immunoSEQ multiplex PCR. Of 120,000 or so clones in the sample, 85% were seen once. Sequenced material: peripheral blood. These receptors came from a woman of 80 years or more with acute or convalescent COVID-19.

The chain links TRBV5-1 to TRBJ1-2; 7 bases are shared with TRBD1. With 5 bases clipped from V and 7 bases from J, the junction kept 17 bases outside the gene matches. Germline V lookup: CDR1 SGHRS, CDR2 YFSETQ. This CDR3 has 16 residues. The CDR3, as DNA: TGCGCCAGCAGGGCCCCGGGACAGACGGGCTCGAGTGGCTACACCTTC. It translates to CASRAPGQTGSSGYTF.

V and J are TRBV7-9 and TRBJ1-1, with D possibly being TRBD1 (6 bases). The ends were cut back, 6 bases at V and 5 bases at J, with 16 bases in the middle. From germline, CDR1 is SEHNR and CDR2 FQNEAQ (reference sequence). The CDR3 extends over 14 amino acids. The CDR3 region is CASRTSTGQTEAFF. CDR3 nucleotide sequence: TGTGCCAGCAGAACCTCGACAGGCCAAACTGAAGCTTTCTTT.

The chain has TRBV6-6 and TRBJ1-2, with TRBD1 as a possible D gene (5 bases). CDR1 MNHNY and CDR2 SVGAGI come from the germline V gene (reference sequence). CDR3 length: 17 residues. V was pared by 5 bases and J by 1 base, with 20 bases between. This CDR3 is CASSLDLLRGINYGYTF. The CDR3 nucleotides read TGTGCCAGCAGTCTAGACCTACTAAGGGGCATTAACTATGGCTACACCTTC.

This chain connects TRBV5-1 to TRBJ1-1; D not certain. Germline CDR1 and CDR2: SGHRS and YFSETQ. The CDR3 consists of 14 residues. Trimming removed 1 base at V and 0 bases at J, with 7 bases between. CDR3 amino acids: CASSLFVMNTEAFF. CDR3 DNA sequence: TGCGCCAGCAGCTTGTTCGTTATGAACACTGAAGCTTTCTTT.

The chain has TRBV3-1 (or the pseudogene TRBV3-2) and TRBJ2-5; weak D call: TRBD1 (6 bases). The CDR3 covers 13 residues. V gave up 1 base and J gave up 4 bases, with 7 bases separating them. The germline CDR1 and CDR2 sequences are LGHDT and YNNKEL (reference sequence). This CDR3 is CASSQAGVETQYF. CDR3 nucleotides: TGTGCCAGCAGCCAAGCAGGGGTAGAGACCCAGTACTTC.

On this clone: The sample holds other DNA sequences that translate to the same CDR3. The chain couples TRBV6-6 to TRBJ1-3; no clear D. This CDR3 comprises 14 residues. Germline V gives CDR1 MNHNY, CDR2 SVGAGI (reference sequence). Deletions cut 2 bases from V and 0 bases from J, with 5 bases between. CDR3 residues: CASSYQVSGNTIYF. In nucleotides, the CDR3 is TGTGCCAGCAGTTACCAGGTCTCTGGAAACACCATATATTTT.

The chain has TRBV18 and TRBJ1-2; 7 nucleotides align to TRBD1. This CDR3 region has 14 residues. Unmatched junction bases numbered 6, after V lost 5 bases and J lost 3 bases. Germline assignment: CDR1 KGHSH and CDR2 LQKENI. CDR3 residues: CASSADRFYYGYTF. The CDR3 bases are TGTGCCAGCTCAGCGGACAGGTTCTACTATGGCTACACCTTC.

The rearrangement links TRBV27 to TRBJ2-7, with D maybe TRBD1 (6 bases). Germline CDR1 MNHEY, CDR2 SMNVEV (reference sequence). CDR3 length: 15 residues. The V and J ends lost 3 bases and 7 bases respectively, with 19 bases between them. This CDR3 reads CASSFPGVTDREQYV. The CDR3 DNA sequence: TGTGCCAGCAGTTTCCCCGGGGTCACAGACAGGGAGCAGTACGTC.

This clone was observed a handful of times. The CDR3 region is CASSQWTVLEQYF. The CDR3, as DNA: TGTGCCAGCAGCCAATGGACAGTTTTGGAGCAGTACTTC. The V gene is TRBV5-4, the J gene TRBJ2-7, with a possible D match to TRBD1 (6 bases). The V gene's germline CDR1 is SGHNT and CDR2 YYREEE (reference sequence). Trimming pared 4 bases from V and 7 bases from J, leaving 15 bases between. The CDR3 spans 13 residues.

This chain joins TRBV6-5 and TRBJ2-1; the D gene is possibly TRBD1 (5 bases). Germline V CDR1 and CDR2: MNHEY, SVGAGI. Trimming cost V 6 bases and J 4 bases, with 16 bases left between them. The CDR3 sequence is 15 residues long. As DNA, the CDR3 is TGTGCCAGCAGGATAATATTAGGGGTATACAATGAGCAGTTCTTC. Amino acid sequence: CASRIILGVYNEQFF.

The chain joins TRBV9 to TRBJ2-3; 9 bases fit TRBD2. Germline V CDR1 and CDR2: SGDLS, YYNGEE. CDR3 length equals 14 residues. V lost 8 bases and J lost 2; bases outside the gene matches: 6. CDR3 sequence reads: CASSASGATDTQYF. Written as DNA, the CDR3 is TGTGCCAGTTCCGCTAGCGGGGCCACAGATACGCAGTATTTT. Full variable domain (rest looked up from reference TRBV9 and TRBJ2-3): DSGVTQTPKHLITATGQRVTLRCSPRSGDLSVYWYQQSLDQGLQFLIQYYNGEERAKGNILERFSAQQFPDLHSELNLSSLELGDSALYFCASSASGATDTQYFGPGTRLTVL.

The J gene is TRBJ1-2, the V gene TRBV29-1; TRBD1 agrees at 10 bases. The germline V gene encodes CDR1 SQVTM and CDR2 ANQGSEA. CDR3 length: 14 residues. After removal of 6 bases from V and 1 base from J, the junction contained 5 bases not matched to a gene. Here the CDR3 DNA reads TGCAGCGTCCCGGACAGGGGGATTAACTATGGCTACACCTTC. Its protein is CSVPDRGINYGYTF.

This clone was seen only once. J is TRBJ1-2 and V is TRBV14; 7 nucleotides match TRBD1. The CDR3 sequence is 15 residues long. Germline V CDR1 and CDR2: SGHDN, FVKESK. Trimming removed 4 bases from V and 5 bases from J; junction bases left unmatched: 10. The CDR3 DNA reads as TGTGCCAGCAGCCCCCTCGGACAGGTCGGGTATGGCTACACCTTC. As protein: CASSPLGQVGYGYTF.

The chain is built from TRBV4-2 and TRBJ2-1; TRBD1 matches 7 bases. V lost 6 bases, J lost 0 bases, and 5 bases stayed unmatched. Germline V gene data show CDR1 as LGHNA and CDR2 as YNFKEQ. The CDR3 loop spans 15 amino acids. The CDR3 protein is CASRVGQSSYNEQFF. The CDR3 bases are TGTGCCAGCAGAGTGGGACAGAGCTCCTACAATGAGCAGTTCTTC.

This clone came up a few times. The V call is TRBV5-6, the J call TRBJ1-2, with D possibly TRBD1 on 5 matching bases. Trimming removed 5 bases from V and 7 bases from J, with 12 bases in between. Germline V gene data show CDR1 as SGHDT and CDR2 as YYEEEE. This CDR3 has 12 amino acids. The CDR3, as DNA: TGTGCCAGCAGTCCAGGGTTTGGTGGCTACACCTTC. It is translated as CASSPGFGGYTF.

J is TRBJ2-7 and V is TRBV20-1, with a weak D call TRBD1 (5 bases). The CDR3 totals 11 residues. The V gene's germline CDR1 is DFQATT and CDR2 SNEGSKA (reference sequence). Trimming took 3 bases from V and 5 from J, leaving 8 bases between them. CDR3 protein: CSASSGHEQYF. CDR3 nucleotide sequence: TGCAGTGCTAGTTCAGGGCACGAGCAGTACTTC.

The CDR3 region has the DNA TGTGCCAGCAGGCGGGGCCTCACAGATACGCAGTATTTT. Amino acids: CASRRGLTDTQYF. The genes are TRBV28 and TRBJ2-3, with TRBD2 as a possible D gene (6 bases). Germline V gene sequence: CDR1 MDHEN, CDR2 SYDVKM. The CDR3 loop spans 13 amino acids. V lost 6 bases and J lost 2, with 9 bases in between.

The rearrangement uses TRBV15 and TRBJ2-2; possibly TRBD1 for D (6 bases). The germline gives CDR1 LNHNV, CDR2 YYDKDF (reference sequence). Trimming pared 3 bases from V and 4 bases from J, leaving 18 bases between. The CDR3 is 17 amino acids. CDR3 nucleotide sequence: TGTGCCACCAGCAGCTCGGGGCACCCAGGGGCCACCGGGGAGCTGTTTTTT. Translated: CATSSSGHPGATGELFF.

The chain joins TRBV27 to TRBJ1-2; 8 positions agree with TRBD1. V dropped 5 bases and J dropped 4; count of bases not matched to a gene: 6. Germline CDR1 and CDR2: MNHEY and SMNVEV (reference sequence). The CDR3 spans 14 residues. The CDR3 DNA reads TGTGCCAGCAGTCCAGGGGGCAGCCCCTATGGCTACACCTTC. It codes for CASSPGGSPYGYTF.

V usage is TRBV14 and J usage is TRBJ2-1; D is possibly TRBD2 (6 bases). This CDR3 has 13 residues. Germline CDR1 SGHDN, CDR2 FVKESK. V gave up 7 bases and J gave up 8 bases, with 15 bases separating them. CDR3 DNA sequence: TGTGCCAGCAACGGGGGAGGTACGCATGAGCAGTTCTTC. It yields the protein CASNGGGTHEQFF.

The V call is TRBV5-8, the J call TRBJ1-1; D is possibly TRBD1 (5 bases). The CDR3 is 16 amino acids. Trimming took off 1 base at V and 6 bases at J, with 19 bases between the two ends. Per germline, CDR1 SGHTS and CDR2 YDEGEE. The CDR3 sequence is CASSLRRAGDFAEAFF. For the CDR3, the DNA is TGTGCCAGCAGCTTGCGCAGGGCTGGAGATTTCGCTGAAGCTTTCTTT.

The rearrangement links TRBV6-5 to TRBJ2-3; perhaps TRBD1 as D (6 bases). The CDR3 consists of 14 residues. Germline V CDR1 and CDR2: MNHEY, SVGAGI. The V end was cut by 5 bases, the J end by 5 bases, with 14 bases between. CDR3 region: CASSTRWGQDTQYF. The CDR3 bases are TGTGCCAGCAGTACCCGCTGGGGGCAAGATACGCAGTATTTT.

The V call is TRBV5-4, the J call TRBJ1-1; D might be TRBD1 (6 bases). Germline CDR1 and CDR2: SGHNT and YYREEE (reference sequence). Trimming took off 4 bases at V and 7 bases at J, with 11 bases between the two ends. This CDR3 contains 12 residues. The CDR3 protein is CASSPRGGEAFF. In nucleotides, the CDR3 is TGTGCCAGCAGCCCCAGAGGGGGTGAAGCTTTCTTT.

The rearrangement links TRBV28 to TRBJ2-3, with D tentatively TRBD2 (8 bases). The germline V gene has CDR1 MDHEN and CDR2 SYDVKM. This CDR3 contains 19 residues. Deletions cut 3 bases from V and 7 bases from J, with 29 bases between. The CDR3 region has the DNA TGTGCCAGCAGTTTCATTTGGACAGGCAAGCGGGGGCCGACTAATACGCAGTATTTT. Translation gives CASSFIWTGKRGPTNTQYF.

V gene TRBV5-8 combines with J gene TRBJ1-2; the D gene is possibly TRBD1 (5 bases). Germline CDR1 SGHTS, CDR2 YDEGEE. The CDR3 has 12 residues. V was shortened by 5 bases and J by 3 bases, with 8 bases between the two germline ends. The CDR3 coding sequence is TGTGCCAGCAGGCCAGGGTACTATGGCTACACCTTC. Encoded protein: CASRPGYYGYTF.

CDR3 nucleotides: TGCGCCAGCAGCCAAGGGGGCCGGGGGTCAGCACCCCTCCACTTT. Its translation: CASSQGGRGSAPLHF. The chain carries TRBV4-1 and TRBJ1-6, with D perhaps matching TRBD1 (5 bases). CDR1 and CDR2 from the germline V gene are MGHRA and YSYEKL. The ends were cut back, 1 base at V and 11 bases at J, with 15 bases in the middle. The CDR3 length is 15 residues.

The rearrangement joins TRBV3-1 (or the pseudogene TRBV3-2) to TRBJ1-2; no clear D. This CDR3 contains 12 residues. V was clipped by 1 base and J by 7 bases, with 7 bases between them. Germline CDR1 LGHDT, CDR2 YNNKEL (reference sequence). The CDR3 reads CASSQGPGGYTF. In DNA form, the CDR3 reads TGTGCCAGCAGCCAAGGGCCGGGTGGCTACACCTTC.